This TCR beta chain appears in the sequencing data of a study of T cells after yellow fever vaccination. Study overall: Some fractions had low cell numbers, and these were prepared with SMART-Seq v4 Ultra Low Input. Findings of the study overall: Among primary-vaccination clones, most reappeared after the booster, at about 95% for CD4 and about 90% for CD8. A secondary response was less intense yet reached its peak sooner, at day 5 versus 15. It was a small share of clonotypes that appeared in both CD4 and CD8 compartments.

This clonotype has just a few counts. Its cognate antigen is unknown. A single record per CDR3 protein comes from TCRdb applying MiXCR to the 5' RACE reads. The profile covers a few hundred thousand distinct CDR3 sequences, with around 6.7% appearing a single time and roughly 1% taken by the ten largest. CDR3 length equals 14 residues. V lost 6 bases to trimming and J lost 2 bases, with 15 bases between them. Germline V gene sequence: CDR1 SGHKS, CDR2 YYEKEE (reference sequence). This receptor was taken from a young man who received the YFV17D yellow fever vaccine. V usage is TRBV5-5 and J usage is TRBJ2-7; D unclear. The sequencing used CD4+ T cells sorted from PBMCs, collected on the day of the yellow fever booster vaccination. The CDR3 loop is CASTRLERPYEQYF. In DNA form, the CDR3 reads TGTGCCAGCACCCGCCTGGAGAGGCCCTACGAGCAGTACTTC.